This T cell receptor beta chain appears in the sequencing data of a study of control samples from healthy donors and cancer patients. TCRdb's copy holds only in-frame clones and misses some; the assay was immunoSEQ multiplex PCR. The table has around 110,000 clones, around 87% seen once. Germline V gene lookup returns CDR1 SGDLS and CDR2 YYNGEE. There are 12 residues in the CDR3. Trimming pared 3 bases from V and 5 bases from J, leaving 7 bases between. The chain has TRBV9 and TRBJ2-3; D is undetermined. Sequenced input: PBMCs. The sequence derives from a woman in her forties or fifties with colorectal cancer. CDR3 loop: CASSGAGDTQYF. In nucleotides, the CDR3 is TGTGCCAGCAGCGGGGCTGGAGATACGCAGTATTTT.